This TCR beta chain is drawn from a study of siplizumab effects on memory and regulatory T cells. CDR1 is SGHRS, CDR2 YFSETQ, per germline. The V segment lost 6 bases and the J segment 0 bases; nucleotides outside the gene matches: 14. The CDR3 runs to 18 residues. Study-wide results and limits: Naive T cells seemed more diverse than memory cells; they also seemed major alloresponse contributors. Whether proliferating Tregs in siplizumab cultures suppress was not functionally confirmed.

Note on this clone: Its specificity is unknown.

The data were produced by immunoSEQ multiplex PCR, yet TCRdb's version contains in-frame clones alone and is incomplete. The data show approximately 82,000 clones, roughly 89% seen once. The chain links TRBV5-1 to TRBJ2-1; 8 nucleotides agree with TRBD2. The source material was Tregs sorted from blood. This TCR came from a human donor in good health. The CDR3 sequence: CASKRGTSGLSSYNEQFF. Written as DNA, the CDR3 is TGCGCCAGCAAAAGGGGTACTAGCGGCCTTAGCTCCTACAATGAGCAGTTCTTC.